The source of this T cell receptor (beta chain) is a study of cytomegalovirus exposure and HLA in healthy donors. Overall study findings and caveats: TCR beta chains associated with HLA were, in a later analysis, more clonally expanded than equally common others.

Details on this clone: No antigen is known for it.

Per germline, CDR1 SGHAT and CDR2 FQNNGV. The CDR3 has 13 residues. The V end was cut by 5 bases, the J end by 3 bases, with 11 bases between. The PCR made use of 60 Vbeta and 13 Jbeta primers. Measured with immunoSEQ multiplex PCR; TCRdb has only the in-frame clones, and not every one. Here the sample spans approximately 220,000 clones, about 75% being singletons. The specimen was PBMCs. The chain employs TRBV11-2 and TRBJ2-7; maybe TRBD2 (5 bases). The sequence came from a woman in her 30s in good health and CMV-seronegative. CDR3 DNA sequence: TGTGCCAGCAGCCCACTAGGGTTCTACGAGCAGTACTTC. It specifies CASSPLGFYEQYF.